Listed below are T cell receptor beta chains from one sample, sequenced in a study of CD8+ T cells in alopecia areata. Sequencing was performed with immunoSEQ multiplex PCR; in TCRdb, only in-frame clones are kept and a portion is missing. The profile covers about 250,000 clones, with roughly 63% appearing a single time and roughly 0.93% taken by the ten largest. The specimen comprised CD4+ T cells sorted from blood, sampled between weeks 51 and 52, from a patient treated with tofacitinib. Receptor source: a human donor with alopecia areata. Both conserved end residues are part of each CDR3. The order of the fields is D gene, V gene, J gene, clone size, CDR3 DNA, CDR3 protein. A D gene is named only where the DNA matches it firmly. Size values are once, few and many counts, or a class for expanded clones, and some rows have none.

NA	TRBV20-1	TRBJ2-7	once	TGCAGTGCTAGTTCTTTCTACGAGCAGTACTTC	CSASSFYEQYF
NA	TRBV30	TRBJ1-5	NA	TGTGCCTGGACCGCAGGACACAATCAGCCCCAGCATTTT	CAWTAGHNQPQHF
NA	TRBV7-2	TRBJ1-1	few	TGTGCCAGCAGCTTGGAACCGAACACTGAAGCTTTCTTT	CASSLEPNTEAFF
TRBD1	TRBV4-1	TRBJ1-5	NA	TGCGCCAGCAGCCTCCAACCGGGACAGGGCAATCAGCCCCAGCATTTT	CASSLQPGQGNQPQHF
NA	TRBV7-6	TRBJ2-7	few	TGTGCCATCATGGTAGGGGAGCAGTACTTC	CAIMVGEQYF
NA	TRBV30	TRBJ2-3	NA	TGTGCCTGGAGTGTAATATCAGATACGCAGTATTTT	CAWSVISDTQYF
NA	TRBV7-9	TRBJ2-1	NA	TGTGCCAGCAGCGCTCTGACGGTGAATGAGCAGTTCTTC	CASSALTVNEQFF
TRBD1	TRBV5-4	TRBJ1-1	NA	TGTGCCAGCAGTTCTTCAAGAGGGGGCGATACTGAAGCTTTCTTT	CASSSSRGGDTEAFF
NA	TRBV18	TRBJ1-1	few	TGTGCCAGCTCACCCAGCTATAAAGACACTGAAGCTTTCTTT	CASSPSYKDTEAFF
TRBD2	TRBV11-2	TRBJ2-3	NA	TGTGCCAGCAGCCAAGGACTAGCGGGGGGCACAGATACGCAGTATTTT	CASSQGLAGGTDTQYF
NA	TRBV15	TRBJ1-5	few	TGTGCCACCAGCAGAGATCTGGGGAATCAGCCCCAGCATTTT	CATSRDLGNQPQHF
NA	TRBV5-1	TRBJ2-7	NA	TGCGCCAGCAGCTTGGCCGGGGGTCTCACCTACGAGCAGTACTTC	CASSLAGGLTYEQYF
NA	TRBV19	TRBJ2-2	NA	TGTGCCAGTATCGGGACGGGAGAGCTGTTTTTT	CASIGTGELFF
TRBD1	TRBV27	TRBJ2-7	NA	TGTGCCAGCAGTTCACGGACAGGGGGCACCGAGCAGTACTTC	CASSSRTGGTEQYF
NA	TRBV7-2	TRBJ1-2	NA	TGTGCCAGCAGCGACCGCAGGGTACAGGGCTATGGCTACACCTTC	CASSDRRVQGYGYTF
TRBD1	TRBV19	TRBJ2-7	NA	TGTGCCAGTAGGGACAGGGGCAGGGACGAGCAGTACTTC	CASRDRGRDEQYF
NA	TRBV5-4	TRBJ1-4	NA	TGTGCCAGCGGAACAGGAGCAACTAATGAAAAACTGTTTTTT	CASGTGATNEKLFF
TRBD2	TRBV27	TRBJ2-2	few	TGTGCCAGCAGTTCAGGACTAGCGGGGACCGGGGAGCTGTTTTTT	CASSSGLAGTGELFF
TRBD1	TRBV10-3	TRBJ1-5	NA	TGTGCCATCAGTGATCCCGACAGGGTCAATCAGCCCCAGCATTTT	CAISDPDRVNQPQHF
NA	TRBV30	TRBJ1-5	NA	TGTGCCTGGAGTGTAACAGTTGATCAGCCCCAGCATTTT	CAWSVTVDQPQHF
NA	TRBV25-1	TRBJ1-5	NA	TGTGCCAGCAGCGGAGGGGCCAGGGCTGGCCAGCCCCAGCATTTT	CASSGGARAGQPQHF
NA	TRBV2	TRBJ2-7	NA	TGTGCCAGCAGGGGAGACAGGTACTCCTACGAGCAGTACTTC	CASRGDRYSYEQYF